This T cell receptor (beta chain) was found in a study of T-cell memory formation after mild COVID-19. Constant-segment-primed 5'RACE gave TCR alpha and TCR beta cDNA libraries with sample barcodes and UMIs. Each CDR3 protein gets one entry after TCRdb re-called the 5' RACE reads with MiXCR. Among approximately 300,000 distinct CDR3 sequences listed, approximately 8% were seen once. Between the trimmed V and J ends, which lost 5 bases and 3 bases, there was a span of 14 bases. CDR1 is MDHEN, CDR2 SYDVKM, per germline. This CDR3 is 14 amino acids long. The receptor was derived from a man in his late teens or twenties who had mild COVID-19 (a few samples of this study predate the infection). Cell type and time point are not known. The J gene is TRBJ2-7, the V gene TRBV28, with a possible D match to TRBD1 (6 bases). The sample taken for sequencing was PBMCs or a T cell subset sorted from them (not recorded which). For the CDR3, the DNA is TGTGCCAGCAGTCCTCGGACAGACCGCTACGAGCAGTACGTC. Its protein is CASSPRTDRYEQYV.